This entry features one T cell receptor beta chain sequence. What antigen it recognizes has not been identified. A much larger clone is a single base away; this may be a read error. The study reported a robust and sensitive protocol to amplify, sequence and analyze TCRs, based on 3' ligation of a UMI-containing oligonucleotide to TCR cDNA. For whole blood analysis, around 2.4 ml of peripheral blood was collected from healthy adult volunteers into Tempus tubes, and RNA was extracted following the manufacturer's instructions. Total RNA was treated with RQ1 DNase, without cell sorting, prior to reverse transcription, with an input of roughly 1 to 1000 ng being targeted. Skin biopsy and whole blood libraries were made to test pipeline robustness in samples where T cells form a minority population. The germline V gene encodes CDR1 SNHLY and CDR2 FYNNEI. The junction shows trimming of 2 bases on V and 3 bases on J, plus 4 bases between the germline ends. The CDR3 has 12 amino acids, counting the end cysteine and phenylalanine. Of the read, only the CDR3 DNA is kept; its 36 bases are in frame from base 1.

The record originates from a study of naive and memory T cell subsets (dated by TCRdb to about 2017). Regarding the study in general: In the figure summarizing the skin biopsy and whole blood samples, 10 or so blood donors, 7 tuberculin skin test biopsies and 3 saline control biopsies were reported. PCR2 was typically performed as a SYBR Green qPCR that was stopped at a set threshold, although end-point PCR (about 6 cycles) could be used instead for low-input samples. Overall results and qualifications from the work: The RNA-based method was acknowledged as potentially sensitive to TCR transcript changes with T cell activation and differentiation.

Libraries were built with 5' RACE. Four rounds of PCR, run with the SP2 primer together with nested alpha and beta constant region primers, were used to amplify the ligated cDNA. TCR RNA was reverse transcribed with SuperScript IV using alpha and beta constant region primers for the blood and skin samples. Using T4 RNA ligase 1, an oligonucleotide carrying both the Illumina SP2 primer and a UMI was ligated onto the 3' end of the cDNA. To prevent hairpin formation, the 12-nucleotide UMI was made up of two random hexamers with an eight-base spacer between them. TCR alpha and beta chain libraries were processed separately from the second PCR onward, with dual indexing for multiplexing. After pooling, the indexed libraries were analyzed by capillary electrophoresis and sequenced on either an Illumina MiSeq or NextSeq. PhiX DNA at about 5-7% was added to the libraries to raise base diversity and improve cluster recognition. On the authors' methods: Demultiplexor pulled UMIs out of read 2, joined the UMIs with the TCR sequence from read 1, and separated reads according to sample indices. V and J genes and V-J junctions were identified by Decombinator, which gave every TCR a five-part identifier that included V and J deletions. UMIs were used by Collapsinator to correct sequencing errors and PCR amplification heterogeneity, so that a UMI-based abundance was obtained for each TCR. CDR3Translator turned identifiers into nucleotide sequence, translated that sequence into amino acids, and pulled out CDR3 regions based on terminal motifs. Error-corrected alpha and beta TCR counts from blood and skin were compared after normalization to input RNA amount. The raw public reads went through TCRdb reprocessing: fastp at Q25, MiXCR clone calling, in-frame beta chains kept. Rows merge per CDR3 protein into single entries with the most common DNA and genes. TCRdb's processing, not the study's, gives the V and J calls here. The sample profile shows over 45,000 distinct CDR3 sequences; under 10% of them were found once. About 8.9% of the sample comes from the top ten.

The V gene is TRBV2 and the J gene is TRBJ1-1, with no reliable assignment of the D segment. The source of this sequence is a female donor in good health. The CDR3 in this case is CASSERDTEAFF. The DNA sequence is TGTGCCAGCAGTGAACGGGACACTGAAGCTTTCTTT.